This entry describes one T cell receptor (beta chain). No antigen is known for it. Germline is not matched at one junction end, which may reflect a read error. These data are taken from a study of T cells after posttransplantation cyclophosphamide. Study-level results: Later blood repertoires were often dominated by clones from the donor CD8+ memory compartment. TRB clonality was highly associated with recipient CMV seropositivity and reactivation.

Clones were read by immunoSEQ multiplex PCR, and TCRdb kept only the in-frame ones, dropping some. The table lists about 21,000 clones, 95% to 99% of them singletons. This CDR3 region has 18 residues. Germline CDR1 reads LNHDA; CDR2 reads SQIVND (reference sequence). The material sequenced was naive CD8+ T cells sorted from PBMCs. The receptor's source is a man in his forties in good health, CMV-negative, and a related stem cell transplant donor. The J gene is TRBJ2-2, the V gene TRBV19, with 9 nucleotides matching TRBD2. The CDR3 DNA follows: TGTGCCAGTAGCTTAATACCGGGACTAGCTTTGGTCACCGGGGGGCTGTTTTTT. Translated, it gives CASSLIPGLALVTGGLFF.